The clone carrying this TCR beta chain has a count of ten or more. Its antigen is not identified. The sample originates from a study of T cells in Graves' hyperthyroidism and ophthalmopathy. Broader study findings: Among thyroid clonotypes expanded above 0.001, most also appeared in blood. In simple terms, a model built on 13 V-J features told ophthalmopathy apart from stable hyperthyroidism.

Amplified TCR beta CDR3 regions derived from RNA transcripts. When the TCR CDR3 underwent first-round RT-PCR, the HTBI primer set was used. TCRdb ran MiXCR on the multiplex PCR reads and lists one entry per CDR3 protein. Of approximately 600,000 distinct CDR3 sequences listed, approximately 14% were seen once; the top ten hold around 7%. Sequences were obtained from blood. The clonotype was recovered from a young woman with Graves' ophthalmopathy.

CDR3 in DNA: TGTGCCAGCAGCGTTTTCGGTCAGGGATCAGATACGCAGTATTTT. Its protein product is CASSVFGQGSDTQYF. This chain links TRBV9 with TRBJ2-3; D may be TRBD1 (5 bases). Trimming removed 2 bases at V and 4 bases at J, with 14 bases between. Germline values: CDR1 SGDLS, CDR2 YYNGEE. This CDR3 has 15 residues.